This T cell receptor (beta chain) emerged from a study of T cells after somatic rescue of genetic block. V lost 5 bases, J lost 7 bases, and 8 bases stayed unmatched. The CDR3 covers 16 residues. Germline CDR1 MNHGY, CDR2 SVAAGI. Only in-frame clones appear in the TCRdb table, and some are missing; sequencing was by immunoSEQ multiplex PCR. The table has about 10,000 clones, around 74% seen once. Source material: peripheral blood mononuclear cells (PBMCs). This clonotype originated in a boy under 18. The chain combines TRBV6-9 with TRBJ2-1; TRBD2 matches 13 bases. The CDR3 nucleotides are TGTGCCAGCAGTCCGGGACTAGCGGGGAGGGGTAATGAGCAGTTCTTC. Its translation is CASSPGLAGRGNEQFF.